These 15 T cell receptor beta chains were all obtained from the same sample, sequenced in a study of T cells after yellow fever vaccination. TCRdb itself ran the 5' RACE reads through MiXCR, one entry per CDR3 protein. The top ten clones hold 3% to 3.5% of a sample with some 340,000 distinct CDR3 sequences, around a tenth of them seen once. The sample here was CD4+ T cells sorted from PBMCs, taken 45 days after the yellow fever booster vaccination. These receptors originate from a man aged 18 to 30 who received the YFV17D yellow fever vaccine.

This clonotype was seen ten or more times. The chain recombines TRBV4-2 with TRBJ2-2; no firm D call. Between the trimmed V and J ends, which lost 0 bases and 4 bases, there was a span of 6 bases. Germline CDR1 LGHNA, CDR2 YNFKEQ. The CDR3 contains 14 residues. The CDR3: CASSQDSRTGELFF. The CDR3 DNA is TGTGCCAGCAGCCAAGACAGCCGCACCGGGGAGCTGTTTTTT.

The chain links TRBV10-3 to TRBJ1-5; no reliable D call. Trimming pared 7 bases from V and 1 base from J, leaving 8 bases between. The CDR3 runs 13 residues. CDR1 and CDR2 from the germline V gene are ENHRY and SYGVKD. In DNA form, the CDR3 reads TGTGCCATCACATCGGAGAGCAATCAGCCCCAGCATTTT. This sequence encodes CAITSESNQPQHF.

The V and J genes are TRBV21-1 and TRBJ2-5; TRBD2 was called by the table and not checked on the DNA. TRBV21-1 is shown as a pseudogene. This CDR3 has 18 residues. The DNA for the CDR3 is TGTGCCAGCAGCAATTTAGAGGGTAAAAGGATGGGACAAGAGACCCAGTACTTC. As protein: CASSNLEGKRMGQETQYF.

The sample holds a few counts of this clonotype. The rearrangement uses TRBV11-1 and TRBJ2-2; no definite D call. Per germline, CDR1 SGHAT and CDR2 FQDESV (reference sequence). Trimming took 2 bases from V and 4 from J, leaving 8 bases between them. This CDR3 has 14 residues. CDR3 DNA: TGTGCCAGCAGCTTAAGACCGGCCACCGGGGAGCTGTTTTTT. This encodes CASSLRPATGELFF.

The chain carries TRBV3-1 and TRBJ2-5, with D tentatively TRBD2 (5 bases). This CDR3 spans 13 amino acids. V dropped 4 bases and J dropped 1 base, with 7 bases sitting between them. Germline V lookup: CDR1 LGHDT, CDR2 YNNKEL (reference sequence). CDR3 protein: CASSRLAQETQYF. As DNA, the CDR3 is TGTGCCAGCAGCCGCCTAGCCCAAGAGACCCAGTACTTC.

On this clonotype: Since a much larger clone is just one base distant, this may be a read error. This chain uses TRBV20-1 with TRBJ2-2; TRBD2 is a possible D gene (6 bases). V lost 0 bases to trimming and J lost 7 bases, with 15 bases between them. The CDR3 is 15 amino acids. In germline, CDR1 is DFQATT, CDR2 SNEGSKA (reference sequence). The CDR3 DNA reads as TGCAGTGCTAGAGATCCGCAAAGGGAGGTCGGGGAGCTGTTTTTT. This gives the protein CSARDPQREVGELFF.

DNA for the CDR3: TGCAGCGTACGCCGGACAGACTGGGAGCAGTACTTC. Encoded protein: CSVRRTDWEQYF. J is TRBJ2-7 and V is TRBV29-1, with D tentatively TRBD1 (6 bases). The V gene lost 6 bases and the J gene lost 7 bases, with 16 bases spanning the gap. Germline values: CDR1 SQVTM, CDR2 ANQGSEA. The CDR3 consists of 12 residues.

The rearrangement uses TRBV9 and TRBJ1-3; no reliable D call. Germline loops: CDR1 SGDLS, CDR2 YYNGEE. The V end lost 3 bases, the J end lost 0 bases, and 7 bases lay between the germline ends. The CDR3 spans 14 residues. CDR3 in DNA: TGTGCCAGCAGCGCCGAAAGCTCTGGAAACACCATATATTTT. This gives the protein CASSAESSGNTIYF.

V gene TRBV3-1 combines with J gene TRBJ2-2; D may be TRBD2 (5 bases). The CDR3 is made up of 14 amino acids. Germline CDR1 LGHDT, CDR2 YNNKEL (reference sequence). The V and J ends lost 0 bases and 7 bases respectively, with 9 bases between them. In DNA form, the CDR3 reads TGTGCCAGCAGCCAAGAGAGGGTTGGCGGGGAGCTGTTTTTT. This sequence encodes CASSQERVGGELFF.

The sample holds a few counts of this clonotype. The chain joins TRBV5-8 to TRBJ1-5; possibly TRBD1 for D (5 bases). V was trimmed by 2 bases and J by 4 bases, leaving 10 bases between them. CDR3 length equals 14 residues. Germline values: CDR1 SGHTS, CDR2 YDEGEE. CDR3: CASSFPTANQPQHF. The CDR3, as DNA: TGTGCCAGCAGCTTTCCGACAGCTAATCAGCCCCAGCATTTT.

The chain has TRBV7-2 and TRBJ1-4; D not certain. V shed 8 bases and J shed 0 bases, with 13 bases lying between them. There are 15 residues in the CDR3. CDR1 and CDR2 (germline): SGHTA, FQGNSA. The CDR3 protein is CASSLNRPTNEKLFF. In DNA form, the CDR3 reads TGTGCCAGCTCCTTAAACCGCCCAACTAATGAAAAACTGTTTTTT.

This chain joins TRBV12-3 or TRBV12-4 and TRBJ1-4; 8 positions agree with TRBD1. V lost 5 bases and J lost 9; bases outside the gene matches: 8. This CDR3 spans 14 amino acids. The CDR3 region is CASSGTGNEKKLFF. In nucleotides, the CDR3 is TGTGCCAGCAGTGGGACAGGCAACGAGAAAAAACTGTTTTTT.

This clonotype was found a few times. The CDR3 nucleotides are TGTGCCATCAGATTGACAGGGGGAAGCTATGGCTACACCTTC. Translated: CAIRLTGGSYGYTF. The V and J genes are TRBV10-3 and TRBJ1-2; 9 positions match TRBD1. The CDR3 covers 14 residues. V trimming: 6 bases; J trimming: 4 bases; junction bases outside the gene matches: 6. Germline V lookup: CDR1 ENHRY, CDR2 SYGVKD.

The V and J genes are TRBV7-2 and TRBJ2-2, with D possibly matching TRBD1 (5 bases). The CDR3 loop spans 14 amino acids. Germline CDR1 reads SGHTA; CDR2 reads FQGNSA. Trimming shortened V by 4 bases and J by 4 bases, and 10 bases separated the two germline ends. CDR3 residues: CASSSRQRTGELFF. The DNA of the CDR3 is TGTGCCAGCAGCTCCAGACAGCGCACCGGGGAGCTGTTTTTT.

This clonotype has at least ten counts. The chain recombines TRBV4-2 with TRBJ2-1; D unresolved. V was cut by 4 bases and J by 0 bases, with 10 bases left in between. This CDR3 is built from 15 residues. Germline CDR1 LGHNA, CDR2 YNFKEQ. CDR3 in amino acids: CASSLDKSSYNEQFF. The CDR3 region has the DNA TGTGCCAGCAGCCTAGACAAGAGCTCCTACAATGAGCAGTTCTTC.